Listed here are 18 T cell receptor beta chains from one sample, sequenced in a study of T cell responses to AZD1222 COVID-19 vaccine (dated by TCRdb to 2020 to 2023). The time point label corresponds to: baseline before first vaccination. Library creation used the immunoSEQ multiplex PCR assay. In its TCRdb copy, this immuneACCESS table keeps in-frame sequences only and misses some clones. Where compared with another copy, unresolved V genes explain less than half of these, and the others have no known cause. A total of under 150,000 clones appear in this sample, over 90% of them only once. 0.85% to 0.95% of the sample lies in the top ten. This specimen consisted of peripheral blood, obtained on day 0 of AZD1222 vaccination. All receptors come from an adult in good health.

This clone occurred a few times. The rearrangement links TRBV19 to TRBJ2-3; unclear D gene. Germline V CDR1 and CDR2: LNHDA, SQIVND (reference sequence). V gave up 6 bases and J gave up 0 bases, with 7 bases separating them. The CDR3 consists of 13 residues. CDR3 region: CASRVGSTDTQYF. DNA for the CDR3: TGTGCCAGTAGGGTGGGTAGCACAGATACGCAGTATTTT.

The chain has TRBV5-1 and TRBJ1-1, with 8 bases lining up with TRBD1. After removal of 0 bases from V and 6 bases from J, the junction contained 16 bases not matched to a gene. Germline values: CDR1 SGHRS, CDR2 YFSETQ. CDR3 length: 18 residues. CDR3 coding DNA: TGCGCCAGCAGCTTGGCCTCTCGGCAGGGGGCGAGAGGGGCTGAAGCTTTCTTT. Its translation is CASSLASRQGARGAEAFF.

The chain uses TRBV5-6 and TRBJ2-6, with a tentative D call TRBD2 (6 bases). V lost 0 bases and J 1 base, leaving 8 bases between the germline ends. The CDR3 totals 16 residues. In germline, CDR1 is SGHDT, CDR2 YYEEEE. CDR3 coding DNA: TGTGCCAGCAGCTTGGACGGACTATCTGGGGCCAACGTCCTGACTTTC. This translates into CASSLDGLSGANVLTF.

V gene TRBV3-1 (or the pseudogene TRBV3-2) combines with J gene TRBJ1-6; 7 bases match TRBD1. Germline V CDR1 and CDR2: LGHDT, YNNKEL (reference sequence). V trimming: 6 bases; J trimming: 9 bases; junction bases outside the gene matches: 8. CDR3 length: 14 residues. As DNA, the CDR3 is TGTGCCAGCAGTTTCGACAGGGAGGGTTCACCCCTCCACTTT. Protein sequence: CASSFDREGSPLHF.

V is TRBV2 and J is TRBJ1-5, with D unresolved. CDR3 length: 13 residues. The V end lost 6 bases, the J end lost 2 bases, and 8 bases lay between the germline ends. Looked up from germline, CDR1 is SNHLY and CDR2 is FYNNEI. For the CDR3, the DNA is TGTGCCAGCAGAGGGCAGGGCAATCAGCCCCAGCATTTT. It is translated as CASRGQGNQPQHF.

This clone was observed once. CDR3: CASSSFTGSDTEAFF. The CDR3 nucleotides are TGCGCCAGCAGCTCATTCACAGGGTCAGACACTGAAGCTTTCTTT. This chain connects TRBV5-1 to TRBJ1-1; D is possibly TRBD1 (6 bases). V was trimmed by 3 bases and J by 3 bases, leaving 15 bases between them. This CDR3 has 15 amino acids. The germline V gene encodes CDR1 SGHRS and CDR2 YFSETQ.

The chain couples TRBV9 to TRBJ2-5; no firm D call. The V gene's germline CDR1 is SGDLS and CDR2 YYNGEE. This CDR3 is 14 amino acids long. Trimming removed 0 bases at V and 0 bases at J, with 6 bases between. CDR3 region: CASSVAWYQETQYF. Here the CDR3 DNA reads TGTGCCAGCAGCGTAGCTTGGTACCAAGAGACCCAGTACTTC.

This chain uses TRBV9 with TRBJ1-4; D is undetermined. The germline V gene has CDR1 SGDLS and CDR2 YYNGEE. This CDR3 spans 15 amino acids. V lost 0 bases to trimming and J lost 5 bases, with 11 bases between them. CDR3 loop: CASSVATGENEKLFF. As DNA, the CDR3 is TGTGCCAGCAGCGTAGCTACCGGGGAAAATGAAAAACTGTTTTTT.

This clone was seen a handful of times. The chain employs TRBV18 and TRBJ1-4; a weak D match, TRBD1 (6 bases). The CDR3 has 15 amino acids. Germline lookup yields CDR1 KGHSH and CDR2 LQKENI. Trimming cost V 6 bases and J 8 bases, with 19 bases left between them. The CDR3 here is CASSHSGFGGEKLFF. The DNA for the CDR3 is TGTGCCAGCTCGCATTCAGGTTTCGGGGGCGAAAAACTGTTTTTT.

The rearrangement joins TRBV28 to TRBJ1-2; D is ambiguous. Germline CDR1 is MDHEN and CDR2 is SYDVKM. The CDR3 extends over 11 amino acids. The germline V and J ends were trimmed by 5 bases and 8 bases, with 9 bases remaining between them. CDR3 in amino acids: CASSRRRGYTF. DNA of the CDR3: TGTGCCAGCAGTCGCCGACGGGGCTACACCTTC.

The chain recombines TRBV27 with TRBJ1-2, with D maybe TRBD1 (6 bases). Germline V gene data show CDR1 as MNHEY and CDR2 as SMNVEV (reference sequence). This CDR3 spans 13 amino acids. With 1 base removed from V and 6 bases from J, the gap between germline ends came to 9 bases. The CDR3 is CASSLLPGDGYTF. Written as DNA, the CDR3 is TGTGCCAGCAGTTTATTACCAGGGGATGGCTACACCTTC.

The chain uses TRBV21-1 and TRBJ2-2; the table's D gene call, TRBD2, was not cross checked with the DNA. TRBV21-1 is recorded as a pseudogene. The CDR3 runs 10 residues. The CDR3 is CASSGEELFF. DNA of the CDR3: TGTGCCAGCAGTGGAGAGGAGCTGTTTTTT.

The chain is built from TRBV10-3 and TRBJ2-7; D not certain. The CDR3 has 14 amino acids. The germline V gene has CDR1 ENHRY and CDR2 SYGVKD. The ends were cut back, 4 bases at V and 4 bases at J, with 14 bases in the middle. DNA for the CDR3: TGTGCCATCAGTGGTGCAGGAAGGGATTACGAGCAGTACTTC. This codes for CAISGAGRDYEQYF.

The chain links TRBV5-1 to TRBJ1-1, with TRBD1 matching over 7 bases. Germline-derived CDR1 and CDR2 are SGHRS and YFSETQ. The CDR3 has 15 amino acids. After removal of 3 bases from V and 3 bases from J, the junction contained 8 bases not matched to a gene. CDR3 sequence (DNA): TGCGCCAGCAGCTCTTCGACAGGGTTCGACACTGAAGCTTTCTTT. This encodes CASSSSTGFDTEAFF.

V gene TRBV19 combines with J gene TRBJ2-7, with 9 bases identical to TRBD1. The CDR3 extends over 14 amino acids. V lost 6 bases and J lost 5; bases outside the gene matches: 8. The germline CDR1 and CDR2 sequences are LNHDA and SQIVND (reference sequence). The CDR3 spells CASSPRDRAHEQYF. As DNA, the CDR3 is TGTGCCAGTAGCCCCCGGGACAGGGCCCACGAGCAGTACTTC.

The chain couples TRBV10-2 to TRBJ2-1; D not certain. Trimming took 5 bases from V and 8 from J, leaving 7 bases between them. The CDR3 is made up of 11 amino acids. Germline values: CDR1 WSHSY, CDR2 SAAADI. In DNA form, the CDR3 reads TGCGCCAGCAGTTCATGGGATGAGCAGTTCTTC. It specifies CASSSWDEQFF.

The V and J genes are TRBV19 and TRBJ1-2; D is unresolved. Deletions cut 7 bases from V and 5 bases from J, with 11 bases between. Germline lookup yields CDR1 LNHDA and CDR2 SQIVND (reference sequence). This CDR3 has 12 residues. CDR3 amino acids: CASTGYRYGYTF. In DNA form, the CDR3 reads TGTGCCAGTACGGGGTACCGATATGGCTACACCTTC.

CDR3 sequence: CASSSGRGTIYF. As DNA, the CDR3 is TGTGCCAGCAGTTCCGGAAGAGGCACCATATATTTT. The chain is built from TRBV12-3 or TRBV12-4 and TRBJ1-3; D is unclear. This CDR3 comprises 12 residues. Trimming cost V 4 bases and J 9 bases, with 10 bases left between them.